Listed below are T cell receptor beta chains from one sample, sequenced in a study of early T cells in non-severe SARS-CoV-2 infection. TCRdb passed the 5' RACE reads through MiXCR, listing each CDR3 protein once. The profile covers tens of thousands of distinct CDR3 sequences, with roughly 5% appearing a single time and around 6.3% taken by the ten largest. The specimen was whole blood. The receptors here all came from an adult who was a healthcare worker with PCR-confirmed SARS-CoV-2 infection or an uninfected control (not recorded which). Each CDR3 is given without its conserved first and last residue. Each record gives: D gene, J gene, V gene, CDR3 protein. The D gene is left open where the match is weak.

D: -; J: TRBJ1-5; V: TRBV2; CDR3: ASAQLGMSNQPQH
D: TRBD2; J: TRBJ2-5; V: TRBV6-7; CDR3: ASPTTSGGLEAQY
D: -; J: TRBJ1-1; V: TRBV18; CDR3: ASSPALAEAF
D: -; J: TRBJ2-7; V: TRBV20-1; CDR3: SASFLAYEQY
D: TRBD1; J: TRBJ1-5; V: TRBV20-1; CDR3: SASNDRAYSNQPQH
D: TRBD1; J: TRBJ2-2; V: TRBV11-2; CDR3: ASTPGQGAGELF
D: -; J: TRBJ2-5; V: TRBV7-2; CDR3: ASSLVQTQY
D: -; J: TRBJ2-2; V: TRBV2; CDR3: ASSSYEIETGELF
D: -; J: TRBJ2-6; V: TRBV6-5; CDR3: ASRREWVSGANVLT
D: -; J: TRBJ2-1; V: TRBV11-1; CDR3: ASSPEGGGLNEQF
D: -; J: TRBJ2-1; V: TRBV5-1; CDR3: ASSLAQVGDEQF
D: -; J: TRBJ1-1; V: TRBV20-1; CDR3: SAENGMRTEAF
D: -; J: TRBJ2-7; V: TRBV7-9; CDR3: ASSVSYEQY
D: -; J: TRBJ2-5; V: TRBV20-1; CDR3: SARDLRTSKETQY
D: -; J: TRBJ2-3; V: TRBV6-6; CDR3: ASSVGNTQY
D: -; J: TRBJ1-3; V: TRBV30; CDR3: AWSTAGGVSGNTIY
D: -; J: TRBJ2-3; V: TRBV7-3; CDR3: ASSRTGGTDTQY
D: -; J: TRBJ2-1; V: TRBV6-5; CDR3: ASSNSGSYNEQF
D: TRBD1; J: TRBJ1-4; V: TRBV5-1; CDR3: ASSLIGTGLF
D: TRBD1; J: TRBJ2-1; V: TRBV5-4; CDR3: ASSSRTGLSYNEQF
D: -; J: TRBJ2-1; V: TRBV6-6; CDR3: ASSYGGLSYNEQF
D: -; J: TRBJ2-2; V: TRBV5-1; CDR3: ASADRSNTGELF
D: -; J: TRBJ1-2; V: TRBV7-3; CDR3: ASSPVVAGGYT
D: -; J: TRBJ2-4; V: TRBV15; CDR3: ATSKGAGDLPEGIQY
D: -; J: TRBJ1-1; V: TRBV27; CDR3: ASSYGGNTEAF
D: -; J: TRBJ1-5; V: TRBV7-2; CDR3: ASSLGTRESQPQH
D: -; J: TRBJ2-1; V: TRBV12-5; CDR3: ASGEGGSSYNEQF
D: -; J: TRBJ1-5; V: TRBV20-1; CDR3: SAAGVGQPQH
D: TRBD2; J: TRBJ2-7; V: TRBV6-2/TRBV6-3; CDR3: ASRSTSSYEQY
D: -; J: TRBJ1-2; V: TRBV5-1; CDR3: ASSLGPSGGYT
D: TRBD2; J: TRBJ2-1; V: TRBV20-1; CDR3: SAEKSGLAGFEQF
D: -; J: TRBJ2-7; V: TRBV5-1; CDR3: ASSPGVTYEQY
D: TRBD2; J: TRBJ2-5; V: TRBV6-2/TRBV6-3; CDR3: ASRGGYGWQQETQY
D: -; J: TRBJ2-3; V: TRBV29-1; CDR3: SVALAGNTYTQY
D: -; J: TRBJ2-1; V: TRBV19; CDR3: ASSLRGADSDEQF
D: -; J: TRBJ2-7; V: TRBV9; CDR3: ASSVDPGTYEQY
D: TRBD1; J: TRBJ2-7; V: TRBV5-5; CDR3: ASSFTQGMNYEQY
D: TRBD2; J: TRBJ2-1; V: TRBV6-7; CDR3: ASSLGTSQSYNEQF
D: TRBD2; J: TRBJ2-3; V: TRBV3-1; CDR3: ASSPGLAGNTDTQY
D: -; J: TRBJ2-7; V: TRBV29-1; CDR3: SVGTPSSYEQY
D: -; J: TRBJ2-2; V: TRBV24-1; CDR3: ATSDPHKLF